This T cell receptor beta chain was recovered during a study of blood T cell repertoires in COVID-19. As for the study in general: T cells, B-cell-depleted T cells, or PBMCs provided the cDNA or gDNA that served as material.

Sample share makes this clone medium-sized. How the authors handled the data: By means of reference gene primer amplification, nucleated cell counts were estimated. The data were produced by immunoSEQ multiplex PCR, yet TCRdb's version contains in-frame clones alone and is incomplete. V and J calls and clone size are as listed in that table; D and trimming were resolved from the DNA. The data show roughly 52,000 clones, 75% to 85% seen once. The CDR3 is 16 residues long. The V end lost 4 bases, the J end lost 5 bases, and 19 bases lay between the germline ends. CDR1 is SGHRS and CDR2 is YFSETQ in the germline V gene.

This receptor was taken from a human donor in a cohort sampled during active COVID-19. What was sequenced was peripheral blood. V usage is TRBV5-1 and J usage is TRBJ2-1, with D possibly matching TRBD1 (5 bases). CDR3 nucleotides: TGCGCCAGCAGCCTACGACAGTTAGGTATCCACAATGAGCAGTTCTTC. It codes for CASSLRQLGIHNEQFF.